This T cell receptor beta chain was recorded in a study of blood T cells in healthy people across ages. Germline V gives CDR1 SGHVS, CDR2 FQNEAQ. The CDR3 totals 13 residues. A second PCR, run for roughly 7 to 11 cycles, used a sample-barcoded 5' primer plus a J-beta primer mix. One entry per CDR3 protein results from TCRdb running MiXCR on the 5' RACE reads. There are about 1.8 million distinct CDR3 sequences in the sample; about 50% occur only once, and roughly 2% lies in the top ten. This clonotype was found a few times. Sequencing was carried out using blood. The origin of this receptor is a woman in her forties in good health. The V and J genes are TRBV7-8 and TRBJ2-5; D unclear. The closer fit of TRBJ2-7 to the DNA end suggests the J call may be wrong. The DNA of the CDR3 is TGTGCCAGCAGCCAGTCGTTTAATTACGAGCAGTACTTC. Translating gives CASSQSFNYEQYF.